This T cell receptor beta chain was identified during a study of siplizumab effects on memory and regulatory T cells. Findings and caveats of the study: For siplizumab cultures, the suppressive function of their proliferating Tregs was not confirmed. Naive T cells were seen as more diverse than memory cells and as major alloresponse contributors. Assignment of a naive or memory phenotype failed for roughly 75-95% of the proliferating CD4+ or CD8+ clones.

With respect to this clone: Its antigen is not known.

Per sample, the assay covered around 10^5 TCR templates. The table came from immunoSEQ multiplex PCR; TCRdb's copy has only in-frame clones and leaves some out. The sample holds tens of thousands of clones, less than 98% seen once. From germline, CDR1 is DFQATT and CDR2 SNEGSKA (reference sequence). This CDR3 is 11 amino acids long. With 5 bases removed from V and 2 bases from J, the gap between germline ends came to 7 bases. Sequencing input: naive CD8+ T cells sorted from blood. The genes are TRBV20-1 and TRBJ2-7; D is ambiguous. The origin of this receptor is a human donor in good health. The CDR3 bases are TGCAGTGCTCCCATTACCTACGAGCAGTACTTC. Protein: CSAPITYEQYF.